The 5 T cell receptor beta chains below come from one sample, sequenced in a study of cytomegalovirus exposure and HLA in healthy donors. A multiplex PCR was run with 60 Vbeta primers and 13 Jbeta primers. Using immunoSEQ multiplex PCR, the repertoire was profiled, and TCRdb retains in-frame clones only, with some absent. Of approximately 210,000 clones listed, more than 65% are singletons. Source material: PBMCs. Receptors originate from a girl under 18 in good health and CMV-seropositive.

The gene calls are TRBV19 and TRBJ2-3; TRBD1 is a possible D gene (7 bases). Trimming cost V 4 bases and J 5 bases, with 16 bases left between them. The CDR3 is 15 amino acids. Germline CDR1 reads LNHDA; CDR2 reads SQIVND (reference sequence). This CDR3 reads CASSRQGNSGDTQYF. The CDR3 nucleotides read TGTGCCAGTAGTAGACAGGGTAATAGCGGAGATACGCAGTATTTT.

The J gene is TRBJ2-3, the V gene TRBV5-1; tentatively, D is TRBD2 (7 bases). The CDR3 runs to 15 residues. V was shortened by 3 bases and J by 0 bases, with 11 bases between the two germline ends. CDR1 and CDR2 from the germline V gene are SGHRS and YFSETQ. CDR3 in DNA: TGCGCCAGCAGCTCGAGGGGGGGGAGCACAGATACGCAGTATTTT. It translates to CASSSRGGSTDTQYF.

The chain links TRBV19 to TRBJ1-4; 7 bases align to TRBD1. The CDR3 spans 15 residues. Germline lookup yields CDR1 LNHDA and CDR2 SQIVND (reference sequence). Unmatched junction bases numbered 7, after V lost 5 bases and J lost 4 bases. The CDR3 DNA sequence: TGTGCCAGTAGTGCCTGGACAGGATATAATGAAAAACTGTTTTTT. Residues: CASSAWTGYNEKLFF.

The rearrangement links TRBV5-5 to TRBJ2-3; D unclear. Germline V CDR1 and CDR2: SGHKS, YYEKEE (reference sequence). CDR3 length: 14 residues. Trimming took 1 base from V and 0 from J, leaving 6 bases between them. CDR3 sequence (DNA): TGTGCCAGCAGCTTGTCGGGTAGCACAGATACGCAGTATTTT. As protein: CASSLSGSTDTQYF. The whole variable domain, remainder taken from reference TRBV5-5 and TRBJ2-3, is DAGVTQSPTHLIKTRGQQVTLRCSPISGHKSVSWYQQVLGQGPQFIFQYYEKEERGRGNFPDRFSARQFPNYSSELNVNALLLGDSALYLCASSLSGSTDTQYFGPGTRLTVL.

J is TRBJ1-2 and V is TRBV5-6; the D gene is possibly TRBD1 (5 bases). Germline V lookup: CDR1 SGHDT, CDR2 YYEEEE. V shed 7 bases and J shed 8 bases, with 15 bases lying between them. CDR3 length: 12 amino acids. The CDR3 nucleotides read TGTGCCAGCGGCCCTGGGACTAAAGGCTACACCTTC. This sequence encodes CASGPGTKGYTF.